The 5 T cell receptor beta chains listed next were all sequenced from one sample in a study of cytomegalovirus exposure and HLA in healthy donors. The PCR ran on 60 Vbeta and 13 Jbeta primers. The assay was immunoSEQ multiplex PCR, and TCRdb's table has in-frame clones only and misses some. The sample has 160,000 or so clones, more than 75% seen once. Sequenced: PBMCs. Receptors were obtained from a man aged 18 to 29 in good health and CMV-seropositive.

As regards this clone: In this CDR3 the conserved last residue, phenylalanine or tryptophan, is missing, so a read error is likely. This chain connects TRBV2 to TRBJ2-7; D gene ambiguous. Germline lookup yields CDR1 SNHLY and CDR2 FYNNEI. The CDR3 loop spans 13 amino acids. The ends were cut back, 4 bases at V and 3 bases at J, with 10 bases in the middle. The CDR3 protein is CASSANTYYEQYL. CDR3 nucleotides: TGTGCCAGCAGTGCGAACACGTACTACGAGCAGTACCTC.

The table lists this clone with a count of one. The rearrangement joins TRBV5-4 to TRBJ2-7, with D possibly TRBD1 on 6 matching bases. V was pared by 4 bases and J by 3 bases, with 17 bases between. The CDR3 runs 15 residues. Germline lookup yields CDR1 SGHNT and CDR2 YYREEE (reference sequence). CDR3 region: CASSRRTETYYEQYF. For the CDR3, the DNA is TGTGCCAGCAGCCGACGGACAGAAACTTACTACGAGCAGTACTTC.

V is TRBV5-1 and J is TRBJ2-2; 9 nucleotides match TRBD2. V was pared by 4 bases and J by 2 bases, with 3 bases of the junction left unmatched. Looked up from germline, CDR1 is SGHRS and CDR2 is YFSETQ. CDR3 length: 15 residues. The CDR3 spells CASSQGLANTGELFF. CDR3 DNA: TGCGCCAGCAGCCAGGGACTAGCTAACACCGGGGAGCTGTTTTTT. Variable domain in full (rest from reference TRBV5-1 and TRBJ2-2): KAGVTQTPRYLIKTRGQQVTLSCSPISGHRSVSWYQQTPGQGLQFLFEYFSETQRNKGNFPGRFSGRQFSNSRSEMNVSTLELGDSALYLCASSQGLANTGELFFGEGSRLTVL.

For the CDR3, the DNA is TGTGCCAGCAGTGAGCCGGGACATCGCACCGGGGAGCTGTTTTTT. Protein sequence: CASSEPGHRTGELFF. The chain recombines TRBV25-1 with TRBJ2-2; weak D call: TRBD1 (6 bases). V dropped 3 bases and J dropped 4 bases, with 12 bases sitting between them. The CDR3 totals 15 residues. In germline, CDR1 is MGHDK, CDR2 SYGVNS.

The J gene is TRBJ1-5, the V gene TRBV21-1; TRBD1, the D gene given by the table, was not confirmed from the DNA. TRBV21-1 is flagged as a pseudogene. This CDR3 comprises 17 residues. The chain's CDR3 is CASSKFGRQVGNQPQHF. CDR3 sequence (DNA): TGTGCCAGCAGCAAATTTGGGAGACAGGTTGGCAATCAGCCCCAGCATTTT.